Reported below is one T cell receptor (beta chain). The data derive from a study of blood T cell repertoires in COVID-19. About the study: Sample material is recorded as cDNA or gDNA derived from T cells, B-cell-depleted T cells, or PBMCs.

The CDR3 extends over 18 amino acids. After removal of 4 bases from V and 0 bases from J, the junction contained 15 bases not matched to a gene. Germline V gene sequence: CDR1 SGHDT, CDR2 YYEEEE. Produced via immunoSEQ multiplex PCR; TCRdb's table is partial and in-frame only. This table holds some 200,000 clones, about nine tenths found once. The study drew participants aged about 18 to 89 years from fewer than 30 US areas. Resolution of symptoms, clearance, or two negative PCRs was present in recovered Cohort 3 donors. V usage is TRBV5-6 and J usage is TRBJ1-1; TRBD1 matches at 7 bases. The clonotype originates from a young woman who had recovered from COVID-19. Sequencing was carried out using PBMCs or T cells enriched from blood (not recorded which). CDR3 residues: CASSRVDRDVGMNTEAFF. The CDR3 region has the DNA TGTGCCAGCAGCAGAGTCGACAGGGATGTAGGCATGAACACTGAAGCTTTCTTT.